This T cell receptor beta chain was identified during a study of blood T cells in healthy people across ages (dated by TCRdb to between 2015 and 2016). Study-wide context: In model experiments, template switching captured about one uniquely barcoded TCR beta cDNA molecule for every two T cells. Using deep sequencing normalized with unique cDNA molecular identifiers, the study measured how TCR beta repertoire diversity changes with age. Donors were grouped into four age groups: young (average approximately 16 years), middle-aged (less than 40), aged (roughly 67) and long-lived (less than 85). To avoid experimental bias, donors of different ages were distributed randomly across sequencing lanes. Two additional independent replicas of 1 million unique cDNA reads from the same blood draw were analyzed for two donors (one aged 18 to 29 and one aged 80 or older).

The 39 donors, aged about 6 to 95 years, were systemically healthy Caucasian individuals from Russia. Approximately 10 milliliters of peripheral blood were collected from each donor into EDTA-treated Vacutainer tubes. PBMCs were isolated by Ficoll-Paque density-gradient centrifugation, with at least 7 million obtained per sample. Trizol reagent was used to extract total RNA from PBMCs, with at least 5.5 micrograms per sample. The percentages of naive CD45RAhigh/CD27high T cells were determined by flow cytometry on a PBMC aliquot from every donor. As for this clonotype: Its antigen is unknown. It has no much larger one-base neighbor in the sample; base qualities were not kept.

CDR1 and CDR2, per the germline V gene, are SNHLY and FYNNEI. Including cysteine and phenylalanine, the CDR3 has 13 amino acids. Just the 39-base CDR3 DNA is kept, in frame starting at base 1. V was cut back by 6 bases and J by 0 bases, leaving a gap of 8 bases between them. Findings and caveats that apply to the study as a whole: Donor CMV infection status was unknown, potentially confounding age-related changes in expanded clonotypes. Compared with the aged group, the long-lived group had more naive CD4+ T cells, fewer expanded clones and increased TCR diversity, suggesting age selection. Total diversity estimates from one million sequenced T cells were considered lower bounds and underestimates. As age increased, observed TCR beta diversity per million T cells dropped in a roughly linear way, and a significant reduction was already evident by age 40. A strong correlation was found between observed TCR beta diversity and the percentage of naive T cells measured by flow cytometry. Because profiling used bulk unsorted PBMCs, naive and antigen-experienced compartments could not be compared conclusively.

Library method: 5' RACE. The sequencer listed for this sample is Illumina HiSeq 2500. A second PCR of about 6 to 11 cycles was run with a J-beta primer mix and a sample-barcoded 5' primer. Each TCR beta cDNA molecule received a unique molecular identifier from a template-switch 5' adaptor carrying 12 random nucleotides. At least 3 million CDR3-containing paired-end reads were obtained from each sample. First-strand cDNA synthesis was performed from all RNA using the Mint cDNA synthesis kit, with priming by a TRBC-specific oligonucleotide. After uracil-DNA glycosylase treatment, a first 18-cycle PCR used universal primers M1SS and BC2_uni_R on all cDNA. Concerning the study's data processing: For normalization, 1 million high-quality reads were randomly selected from each sample, with every read carrying a distinct molecular identifier. Instead of being binned into consensus sequences, reads that shared molecular identifiers were thrown out. MiTCR, set to a Q25 quality threshold and the strictest error-elimination algorithm, was used for CDR3 identification, clonotype clustering and error correction. A nonparametric unseen species model with Euler transformation was used to estimate lower-bound total TCR beta diversity. Using fastp trimming at Q25 and MiXCR clonotype assembly, TCRdb reanalyzed the public sequencing data and kept in-frame beta chains. Each CDR3 protein appears once, grouped with its most common genes and DNA. TCRdb, not the original authors, processed these V and J calls. This sample lists roughly 2 million distinct CDR3 sequences; less than 50% were detected once. The biggest ten clones account for less than 2.5% of the sample.

Sequenced input: blood. The V and J genes are TRBV2 and TRBJ2-5; tentative D gene TRBD2, with 6 bases matching. This TCR derives from a woman aged 40 to 50 in good health. The sequenced DNA is TGTGCCAGCAGGGGACTCGACCAAGAGACCCAGTACTTC. Its product reads: CASRGLDQETQYF. Outside the CDR3, residues come from the reference TRBV2 and TRBJ2-5 proteins, so the full variable domain is: EPEVTQTPSHQVTQMGQEVILRCVPISNHLYFYWYRQILGQKVEFLVSFYNNEISEKSEIFDDQFSVERPDGSNFTLKIRSTKLEDSAMYFCASRGLDQETQYFGPGTRLLVL.